This T cell receptor beta chain was recovered during a study of long-term antiretroviral therapy in people with HIV (dated by TCRdb to 2022 to 2024). In terms of the full investigation: The earliest samples were collected roughly a decade before the 2015 WHO recommendation for immediate ART, at a time when ART was usually postponed until CD4 counts fell. A total of around 200 cryopreserved PBMC samples were contributed to the cohort by 30 adults with confirmed HIV infection, with samples collected serially over a mean of about 6 years (range 1-12). No cross-contamination during QIAcube processing turned up in test extractions that ran a monoclonal T-cell line alongside 30 or so polyclonal samples. Eleven of the 30 participants with HIV were female. This retrospective serial study examined whether starting ART and sustained HIV suppression were associated with changes in the composition and diversity of the TRB repertoire in peripheral blood.

Sequencing of the TRB variable region was done with the immunoSEQ hsTCRB v3.0 assay at survey level resolution. The target sequencing depth for TRB was about 40,000-55,000 T-cell genomes per sample. TRB libraries were pooled and sequenced on an Illumina MiSeq using a v3 150-cycle kit. The authors processed their data as follows. Repertoire analysis ran in R within a reproducible Nextflow workflow covering QC, data transformation and analysis. LymphoSeq2, an R package for exploring AIRR-Seq data, was used to implement the custom analyses. A handful of samples that produced fewer than 5000 total TRB sequences were removed, so approximately 170 HIV repertoires were analyzed. Among the roughly 200 retained HIV repertoires, 55 to 65 were collected before ART initiation and approximately 130 after ART initiation. Repertoires were downsampled to 5000 TRB nucleotide sequences, with summary statistics averaged over 100 downsampling iterations. The analysis kept only TRB sequences whose CDR3 regions were at least seven amino acids long. Two measures captured diversity: a Shannon entropy-derived clonality score and the Gini coefficient. In the repertoire networks, any two of the top 5000 CDR3 amino acid sequences were connected whenever the two sequences differed by an edit distance of one. For TRB CDR3 amino acid sequences, GLIPH2 was used to predict antigen specificity groups and MHC restriction. Known CMV, EBV, HIV or tissue antigen associations were flagged by matching CDR3 amino acid sequences against VDJdb and McPAS-TCR. Pre-ART, post-ART and control groups were compared with Wilcoxon signed-rank tests and Holm-Bonferroni correction. TCRdb mirrors the immuneACCESS table, restricted to in-frame sequences. Some clones are absent from its copies; in checked studies, under half trace to an unresolved V gene, and the reason for the others is unknown. From that table come the V and J calls and clone size; the DNA was used to work out D and trimming. The sample table records fewer than 20,000 clones; roughly 80% of these occur just once. Around 15% of the sample goes to the ten largest clones.

General findings and caveats noted by the study authors: The repertoire was dominated across all time points by expanded TRB clones identified before ART initiation, although this dominance was seen to fluctuate and to decrease in many PLHIV after ART. HIV repertoires had narrower CDR3 length ranges than controls, and the network structure suggested an antigen-experienced repertoire that shifted only slightly toward naive after ART. Because pre-ART samples had limited cell numbers, profiling was done on unsorted PBMC rather than on sorted CD4+ and CD8+ T cells. Since PBMC availability was limited, sequencing covered only the TCR beta chain, with no alpha chain pairing. Inferences about post-ART repertoire changes were limited because no data were available on ART adherence, viral resistance or therapy changes. A significant increase in TRB diversity was found to be associated with ART initiation, although TRB diversity was observed to remain significantly below that of transplant donor controls even after long-term ART. The samples span the years 2004 to 2017, and the ART regimens used may be less effective than current regimens.

To be included, a participant needed at least one PBMC sample from before ART initiation plus at least two post-ART samples. Treatment was received in the United States of America by all participants with HIV. Before DNA extraction, cryopreserved samples containing roughly 0.9-11 million PBMC were thawed and washed. At the time of the earliest PBMC sample, participants with HIV were aged between roughly 20 and 60 years. Per participant, PBMC samples came from 1-4 timepoints prior to ART initiation and 2-8 timepoints following ART initiation, for a median of 7 samples. Serial HIV viral load, CD4+ T-cell count, ART history and demographic data were obtained for every participant. A Qiagen kit on a QIAcube was used to extract genomic DNA from unsorted PBMC, with samples processed in batches of 12. The table lists this clone with a few counts. Its antigen has not been determined. No quality values exist for individual bases; no much larger clone is one base distant.

This specimen consisted of unsorted PBMCs, obtained 1.5 years before starting antiretroviral therapy. The TCR was taken from a woman aged 50 to 65 with HIV.

The CDR3 region: CATRTGKNTGELFF. The DNA sequence reads TGTGCCACCAGGACAGGGAAGAACACCGGGGAGCTGTTTTTT. This chain is built from TRBV6-6 and TRBJ2-2, with 8 bases in between that match TRBD1. Relative to germline, V is missing 10 bases and J is missing 1 base, with 5 bases of the junction outside any gene match. The germline V gene (reference sequence) sets CDR1 to MNHNY and CDR2 to SVGAGI. The CDR3 goes from the cysteine to the phenylalanine over 14 residues. The DNA shown is the 42-base CDR3, in frame from base 1.